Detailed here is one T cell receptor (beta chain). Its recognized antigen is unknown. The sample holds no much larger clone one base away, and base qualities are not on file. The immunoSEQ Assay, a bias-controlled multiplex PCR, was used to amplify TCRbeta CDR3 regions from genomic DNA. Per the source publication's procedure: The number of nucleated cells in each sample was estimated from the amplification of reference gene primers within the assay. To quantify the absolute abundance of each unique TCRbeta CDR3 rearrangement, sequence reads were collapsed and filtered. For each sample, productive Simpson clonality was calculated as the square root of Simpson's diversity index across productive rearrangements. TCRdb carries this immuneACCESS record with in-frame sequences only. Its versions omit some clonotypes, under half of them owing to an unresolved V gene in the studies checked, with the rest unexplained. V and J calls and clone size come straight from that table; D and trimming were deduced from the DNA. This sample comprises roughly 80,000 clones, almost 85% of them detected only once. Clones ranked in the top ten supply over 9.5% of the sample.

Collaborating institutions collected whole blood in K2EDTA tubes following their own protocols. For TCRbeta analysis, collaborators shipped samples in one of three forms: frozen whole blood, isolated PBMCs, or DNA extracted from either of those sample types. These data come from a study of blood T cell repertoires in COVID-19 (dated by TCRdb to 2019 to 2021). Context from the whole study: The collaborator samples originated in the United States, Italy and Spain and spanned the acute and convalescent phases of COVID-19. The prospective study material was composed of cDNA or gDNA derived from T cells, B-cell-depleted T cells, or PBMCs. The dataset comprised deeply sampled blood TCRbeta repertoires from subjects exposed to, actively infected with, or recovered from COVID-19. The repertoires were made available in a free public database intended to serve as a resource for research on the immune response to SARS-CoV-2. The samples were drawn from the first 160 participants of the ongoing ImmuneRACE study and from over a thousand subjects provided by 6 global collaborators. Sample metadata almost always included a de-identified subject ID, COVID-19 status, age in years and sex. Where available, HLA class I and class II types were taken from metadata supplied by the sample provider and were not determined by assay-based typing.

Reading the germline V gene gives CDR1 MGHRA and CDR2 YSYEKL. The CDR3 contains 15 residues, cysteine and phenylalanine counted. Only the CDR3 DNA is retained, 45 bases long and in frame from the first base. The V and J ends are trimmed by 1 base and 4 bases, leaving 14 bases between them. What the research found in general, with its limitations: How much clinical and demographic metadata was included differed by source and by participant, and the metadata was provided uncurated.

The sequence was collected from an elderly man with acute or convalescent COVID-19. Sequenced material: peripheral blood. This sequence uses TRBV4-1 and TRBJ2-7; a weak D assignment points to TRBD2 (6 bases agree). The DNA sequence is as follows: TGCGCCAGCAGCCAAGCAGCGGGCAGGGTTTACGAGCAGTACTTC. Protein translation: CASSQAAGRVYEQYF.